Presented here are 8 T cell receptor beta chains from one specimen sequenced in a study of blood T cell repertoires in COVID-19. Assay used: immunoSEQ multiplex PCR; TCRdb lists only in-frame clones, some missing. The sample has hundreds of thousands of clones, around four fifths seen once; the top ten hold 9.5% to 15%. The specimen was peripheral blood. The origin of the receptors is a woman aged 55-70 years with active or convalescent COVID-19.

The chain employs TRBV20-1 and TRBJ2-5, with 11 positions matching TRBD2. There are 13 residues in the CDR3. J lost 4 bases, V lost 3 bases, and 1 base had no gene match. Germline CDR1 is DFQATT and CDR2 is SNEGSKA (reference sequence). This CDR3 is CSASSGGAETQYF. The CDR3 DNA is TGCAGTGCTAGTAGCGGGGGGGCAGAGACCCAGTACTTC.

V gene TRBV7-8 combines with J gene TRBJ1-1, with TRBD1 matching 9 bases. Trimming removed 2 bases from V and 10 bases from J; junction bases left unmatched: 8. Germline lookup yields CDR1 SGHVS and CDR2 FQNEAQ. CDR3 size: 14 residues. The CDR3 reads CASSLIGLQGAAFF. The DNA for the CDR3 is TGTGCCAGCAGCTTAATCGGTTTACAGGGGGCAGCTTTCTTT.

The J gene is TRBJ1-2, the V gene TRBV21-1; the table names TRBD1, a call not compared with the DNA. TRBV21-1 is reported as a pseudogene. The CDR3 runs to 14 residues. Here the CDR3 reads CASRAGGVSYGYTF. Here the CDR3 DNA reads TGTGCCAGCAGGGCAGGGGGCGTGAGCTATGGCTACACCTTC.

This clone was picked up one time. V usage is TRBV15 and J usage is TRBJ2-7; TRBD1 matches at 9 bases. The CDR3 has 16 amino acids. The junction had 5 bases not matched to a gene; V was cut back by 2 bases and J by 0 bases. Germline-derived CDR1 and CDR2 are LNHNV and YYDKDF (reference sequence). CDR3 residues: CATSRLRDRDSYEQYF. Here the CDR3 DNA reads TGTGCCACCAGCAGACTAAGGGACAGGGACTCCTACGAGCAGTACTTC.

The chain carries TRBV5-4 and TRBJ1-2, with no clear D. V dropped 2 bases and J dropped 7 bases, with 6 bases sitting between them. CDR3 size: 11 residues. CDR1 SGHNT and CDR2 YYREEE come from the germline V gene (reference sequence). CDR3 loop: CASSLESGYTF. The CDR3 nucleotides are TGTGCCAGCAGCTTAGAGTCTGGCTACACCTTC.

The CDR3 nucleotides read TGTGCCAGCAGCCAAAACCAGTACAATGAGCAGTTCTTC. This translates into CASSQNQYNEQFF. V and J are TRBV3-1 (or the pseudogene TRBV3-2) and TRBJ2-1; D call uncertain. This CDR3 is built from 13 residues. Germline CDR1 and CDR2: LGHDT and YNNKEL (reference sequence). Trimming removed 2 bases at V and 4 bases at J, with 6 bases between.

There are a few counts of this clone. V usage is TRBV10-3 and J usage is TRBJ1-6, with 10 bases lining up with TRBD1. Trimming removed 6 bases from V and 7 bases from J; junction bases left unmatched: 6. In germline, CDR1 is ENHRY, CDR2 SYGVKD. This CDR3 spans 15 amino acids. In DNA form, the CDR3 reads TGTGCCATCAGCCAAGGACAGGGGGTCAATTCACCCCTCCACTTT. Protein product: CAISQGQGVNSPLHF.

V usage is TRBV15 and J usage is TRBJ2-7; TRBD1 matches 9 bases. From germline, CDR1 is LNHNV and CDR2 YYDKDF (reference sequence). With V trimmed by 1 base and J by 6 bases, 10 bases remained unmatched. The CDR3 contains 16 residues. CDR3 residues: CATSRASGTGLAEQYF. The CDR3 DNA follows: TGTGCCACCAGCAGAGCATCCGGGACAGGGCTTGCCGAGCAGTACTTC.